One sample yielded the 17 T cell receptor beta chains listed below, sequenced in a study of PD-1 blockade in classical Hodgkin lymphoma. Relapse after autologous stem cell transplantation occurred in every patient, and brentuximab vedotin exposure varied. Using immunoSEQ multiplex PCR, the repertoire was profiled, and TCRdb retains in-frame clones only, with some absent. Of some 46,000 clones detected, over 70% appear once; the ten largest clones hold about 20%. The sequenced sample was peripheral blood mononuclear cells (PBMCs), obtained before the second cycle of nivolumab. The receptors here all came from a human donor with classical Hodgkin lymphoma.

This clone has only a few counts. This rearrangement joins TRBV7-9 to TRBJ1-3, with a possible D match to TRBD1 (6 bases). Germline V gives CDR1 SEHNR, CDR2 FQNEAQ (reference sequence). The V end was cut by 5 bases, the J end by 3 bases, with 26 bases between. The CDR3 totals 19 residues. Here the CDR3 DNA reads TGTGCCAGCAGCCAAACCGCCCTGGGGGGGGGCGCGTATGGAAACACCATATATTTT. This encodes CASSQTALGGGAYGNTIYF.

The chain employs TRBV18 and TRBJ2-3; D is perhaps TRBD1 or TRBD2 (6 bases each). Germline CDR1 KGHSH, CDR2 LQKENI. CDR3 length: 16 residues. Between the trimmed V and J ends, which lost 6 bases and 4 bases, there was a span of 20 bases. CDR3 sequence: CASSAYDGGRADTQYF. CDR3 bases: TGTGCCAGCTCCGCATACGACGGGGGCAGGGCAGATACGCAGTATTTT.

The V gene is TRBV14, the J gene TRBJ2-1; 9 nucleotides match TRBD2. V was clipped by 2 bases and J by 9 bases; unmatched bases: 8. Germline CDR1 and CDR2: SGHDN and FVKESK. This CDR3 is built from 15 residues. The CDR3 spells CASSQPRGGSGEQFF. In DNA, the CDR3 is TGTGCCAGCAGCCAACCGCGGGGGGGCTCCGGTGAGCAGTTCTTC.

The chain couples TRBV6-6 to TRBJ1-1, with 9 nucleotides matching TRBD1. The length of the CDR3 is 13 residues. Losses at the gene ends were 5 bases for V and 4 bases for J; bases not matched to a gene: 2. Germline V gene lookup returns CDR1 MNHNY and CDR2 SVGAGI (reference sequence). The CDR3 nucleotides are TGTGCCAGCAGTACAGGGGGCGGCACTGAAGCTTTCTTT. Amino acid sequence: CASSTGGGTEAFF.

This clone was seen a few times. This chain connects TRBV7-9 to TRBJ1-4, with 7 bases lining up with TRBD1. This CDR3 region has 13 residues. CDR1 SEHNR and CDR2 FQNEAQ come from the germline V gene (reference sequence). Losses at the gene ends were 3 bases for V and 10 bases for J; bases not matched to a gene: 5. Here the CDR3 DNA reads TGTGCCAGCAGCTTTGGGACAGTAGGAAAACTGTTTTTT. Translating gives CASSFGTVGKLFF.

The CDR3: CATSPRVQETQYF. The CDR3 coding sequence is TGCGCCACCTCACCGAGGGTCCAAGAGACCCAGTACTTC. The chain couples TRBV5-1 to TRBJ2-5, with a weak D call TRBD2 (5 bases). V was shortened by 9 bases and J by 1 base, with 13 bases between the two germline ends. The germline V gene encodes CDR1 SGHRS and CDR2 YFSETQ. CDR3 length: 13 amino acids.

This clone occurred a few times. The chain employs TRBV6-6 and TRBJ2-7; D gene unclear. CDR1 and CDR2 (germline): MNHNY, SVGAGI (reference sequence). With 2 bases removed from V and 7 bases from J, the gap between germline ends came to 9 bases. This CDR3 region has 12 residues. CDR3 residues: CASSYQLGEQYF. Here the CDR3 DNA reads TGTGCCAGCAGTTACCAGTTGGGGGAGCAGTACTTC.

This chain links TRBV27 with TRBJ2-7, with D possibly called TRBD1 or TRBD2 (6 bases each). The V end was cut by 6 bases, the J end by 2 bases, with 14 bases between. The CDR3 has 14 amino acids. Germline-derived CDR1 and CDR2 are MNHEY and SMNVEV (reference sequence). CDR3 DNA: TGTGCCAGCAGAGACGGGGGCAAACCCTACGAGCAGTACTTC. The encoded protein is CASRDGGKPYEQYF.

The chain has TRBV5-8 and TRBJ2-2, with 7 bases aligning to TRBD2. The CDR3 runs to 16 residues. Unmatched junction bases numbered 5, after V lost 3 bases and J lost 0 bases. The V gene's germline CDR1 is SGHTS and CDR2 YDEGEE. The CDR3: CASSSRLAANTGELFF. The CDR3 DNA sequence: TGTGCCAGCAGCTCCCGACTAGCCGCGAACACCGGGGAGCTGTTTTTT.

This chain uses TRBV6-5 with TRBJ1-5; the D gene is possibly TRBD1 (6 bases). The germline CDR1 and CDR2 sequences are MNHEY and SVGAGI. The V and J ends lost 4 bases and 7 bases respectively, with 11 bases between them. The CDR3 is 13 amino acids. CDR3 loop: CASSFGTGQPQHF. DNA for the CDR3: TGTGCCAGCAGTTTCGGTACAGGGCAGCCCCAGCATTTT.

The chain uses TRBV5-1 and TRBJ1-3; D remains ambiguous. CDR1 and CDR2 from the germline V gene are SGHRS and YFSETQ. The CDR3 is made up of 15 amino acids. V dropped 0 bases and J dropped 3 bases, with 10 bases sitting between them. CDR3 sequence: CASSLEGGNGNTIYF. The CDR3 DNA reads as TGCGCCAGCAGCTTGGAAGGAGGGAATGGAAACACCATATATTTT.

Remarks on this clone: Other DNA sequences in the same sample also yield this CDR3. This chain links TRBV27 with TRBJ2-3; unclear D gene. The ends were cut back, 7 bases at V and 0 bases at J, with 2 bases in the middle. CDR3 size: 11 residues. CDR1 is MNHEY, CDR2 SMNVEV, per germline (reference sequence). The CDR3 nucleotides are TGTGCCAGCACTAGCACAGATACGCAGTATTTT. Amino acids: CASTSTDTQYF.

On this clone itself: This CDR3 is also generated by other DNA sequences in the sample. Here the CDR3 DNA reads TGTGCCAGCAGCTTAGCGGGACAGGGAAACACCATATATTTT. This translates into CASSLAGQGNTIYF. The rearrangement uses TRBV7-2 and TRBJ1-3, with 7 bases lining up with TRBD1. CDR3 length: 14 amino acids. The germline V gene has CDR1 SGHTA and CDR2 FQGNSA. Unmatched junction bases numbered 0, after V lost 0 bases and J lost 4 bases.

This clone was seen many times. The chain employs TRBV13 and TRBJ1-5; D is undetermined. The CDR3 runs 15 residues. Germline CDR1 is PRHDT and CDR2 is FYEKMQ (reference sequence). V was trimmed by 2 bases and J by 2 bases, leaving 10 bases between them. The CDR3 DNA follows: TGTGCCAGCAGCTTAAAGGGAGGTGGCAATCAGCCCCAGCATTTT. Its protein is CASSLKGGGNQPQHF.

The DNA of the CDR3 is TGTGCCAGCAGCTTCGGGACAGGGGGTGTTGGAAACACCATATATTTT. This sequence encodes CASSFGTGGVGNTIYF. This chain uses TRBV11-3 with TRBJ1-3, with 11 nucleotides matching TRBD1. Germline V gene sequence: CDR1 SGHNT, CDR2 YENEEA. The CDR3 contains 16 residues. V was clipped by 3 bases and J by 3 bases; unmatched bases: 4.

The rearrangement joins TRBV30 to TRBJ2-2, with 10 bases that match TRBD2. This CDR3 comprises 16 residues. J was trimmed by 4 bases and V by 2 bases; bases with no gene match: 7. Germline-derived CDR1 and CDR2 are GTSNPN and SVGIG (reference sequence). The CDR3 region is CAWSSWTSGSTGELFF. The CDR3 region has the DNA TGTGCCTGGAGTTCCTGGACTAGCGGAAGCACCGGGGAGCTGTTTTTT.

This clone was recorded a few times. The rearrangement links TRBV9 to TRBJ1-6; D is unresolved. Germline CDR1 reads SGDLS; CDR2 reads YYNGEE. V gave up 0 bases and J gave up 0 bases, with 1 base separating them. The CDR3 totals 14 residues. This chain's CDR3 is CASSVDSYNSPLHF. The CDR3 nucleotides are TGTGCCAGCAGCGTAGACTCCTATAATTCACCCCTCCACTTT.